The 24 T cell receptor beta chains given below trace back to one sample, sequenced in a study of cytomegalovirus exposure and HLA in healthy donors (dated by TCRdb to about 2017). Receptor libraries were prepared by the immunoSEQ multiplex PCR assay. For the multiplex PCR, a mixture combining 60 forward primers for TCR Vbeta segments and 13 reverse primers for TCR Jbeta segments was used. Here the immuneACCESS table is served through TCRdb, limited to in-frame sequences with V and J called. Missing clones are a known gap in these copies; in checked studies unresolved V genes cover under half, and the rest lacks a known reason. A total of around 150,000 clones appear in this sample, roughly two thirds of them only once. Around 1.8% of the sample comes from the top ten. The sequenced sample was PBMCs. The receptors here all came from a male donor in good health and CMV-seronegative.

This clone was picked up a small number of times. The chain couples TRBV7-2 to TRBJ1-1; D call uncertain. The CDR3 has 13 amino acids. The V and J ends lost 7 bases and 4 bases respectively, with 13 bases between them. Germline CDR1 is SGHTA and CDR2 is FQGNSA. The CDR3 here is CASTLGGPTEAFF. The CDR3 coding sequence is TGTGCCAGCACCCTGGGAGGCCCCACTGAAGCTTTCTTT. The whole variable domain, filled in from reference TRBV7-2 and TRBJ1-1, reads GAGVSQSPSNKVTEKGKDVELRCDPISGHTALYWYRQSLGQGLEFLIYFQGNSAPDKSGLPSDRFSAERTGGSVSTLTIQRTQQEDSAVYLCASTLGGPTEAFFGQGTRLTVV.

This sequence joins TRBV5-4 and TRBJ2-5; D is unclear. Deletions cut 1 base from V and 1 base from J, with 5 bases between. CDR1 is SGHNT and CDR2 is YYREEE in the germline V gene (reference sequence). This CDR3 has 13 residues. Here the CDR3 reads CASSLQAQETQYF. CDR3 DNA: TGTGCCAGCAGCTTGCAGGCCCAAGAGACCCAGTACTTC. The complete variable domain, with remaining parts taken from reference TRBV5-4 and TRBJ2-5, reads ETGVTQSPTHLIKTRGQQVTLRCSSQSGHNTVSWYQQALGQGPQFIFQYYREEENGRGNFPPRFSGLQFPNYSSELNVNALELDDSALYLCASSLQAQETQYFGPGTRLLVL.

This clone occurred once. V is TRBV15 and J is TRBJ1-1; D is uncertain. The V gene's germline CDR1 is LNHNV and CDR2 YYDKDF (reference sequence). Trimming shortened V by 0 bases and J by 4 bases, and 9 bases separated the two germline ends. The CDR3 extends over 14 amino acids. The CDR3 region has the DNA TGTGCCACCAGCAGAGATCTGAGGGTCACTGAAGCTTTCTTT. This codes for CATSRDLRVTEAFF. Full variable domain (outside the CDR3, taken from reference TRBV15 and TRBJ1-1): DAMVIQNPRYQVTQFGKPVTLSCSQTLNHNVMYWYQQKSSQAPKLLFHYYDKDFNNEADTPDNFQSRRPNTSFCFLDIRSPGLGDTAMYLCATSRDLRVTEAFFGQGTRLTVV.

The chain recombines TRBV2 with TRBJ2-3, with 8 bases fitting TRBD2. The V and J ends lost 6 bases and 2 bases, in that order; junction bases with no gene match: 4. Germline CDR1 SNHLY, CDR2 FYNNEI. This CDR3 is 14 amino acids long. The DNA for the CDR3 is TGTGCCAGCAGCAACGGGGGGGCCACAGATACGCAGTATTTT. Protein product: CASSNGGATDTQYF.

This rearrangement joins TRBV9 to TRBJ2-2, with TRBD2 matching 7 bases. CDR1 is SGDLS, CDR2 YYNGEE, per germline. J gave up 5 bases and V 3 bases, and 10 bases lay outside the gene matches. The CDR3 loop spans 16 amino acids. The CDR3 loop reads CASSAPAGVETGELFF. CDR3 DNA sequence: TGTGCCAGCAGCGCCCCCGCGGGGGTCGAGACCGGGGAGCTGTTTTTT.

The rearrangement joins TRBV23-1 to TRBJ2-3; no clear D gene. TRBV23-1 is an ORF; its function is uncertain. This CDR3 has 12 amino acids. V was shortened by 5 bases and J by 5 bases, with 8 bases between the two germline ends. CDR3: CASSTERDTQYF. The CDR3 nucleotides are TGCGCCAGCAGTACTGAACGAGATACGCAGTATTTT.

V is TRBV28 and J is TRBJ1-4; 9 bases line up with TRBD1. CDR3 length equals 13 residues. V lost 7 bases, J lost 5 bases, and 2 bases stayed unmatched. Germline CDR1 reads MDHEN; CDR2 reads SYDVKM. CDR3 sequence: CASTTGGNEKLFF. DNA of the CDR3: TGTGCCAGCACCACAGGGGGCAATGAAAAACTGTTTTTT.

The rearrangement uses TRBV18 and TRBJ2-7; the match to TRBD1 covers 7 bases. Germline CDR1 is KGHSH and CDR2 is LQKENI. The CDR3 runs to 16 residues. The ends lost 1 base at V and 1 base at J; junction bases unmatched: 7. The CDR3 nucleotides are TGTGCCAGCTCACCACTCGGGGCAGGGGGTTCCTACGAGCAGTACTTC. This sequence encodes CASSPLGAGGSYEQYF. Full variable domain (missing parts from reference TRBV18 and TRBJ2-7): NAGVMQNPRHLVRRRGQEARLRCSPMKGHSHVYWYRQLPEEGLKFMVYLQKENIIDESGMPKERFSAEFPKEGPSILRIQQVVRGDSAAYFCASSPLGAGGSYEQYFGPGTRLTVT.

V is TRBV19 and J is TRBJ2-1, with 10 bases lining up with TRBD2. The CDR3 sequence is 15 residues long. Germline assignment: CDR1 LNHDA and CDR2 SQIVND (reference sequence). Germline trimming cut 2 bases from V and 8 bases from J; bases unmatched to any gene: 6. The CDR3 loop is CASSIYASGGYEQFF. The CDR3 DNA is TGTGCCAGTAGTATATACGCTAGCGGGGGTTATGAGCAGTTCTTC.

The gene calls are TRBV19 and TRBJ2-7, with TRBD1 matching 9 bases. Germline V gene lookup returns CDR1 LNHDA and CDR2 SQIVND (reference sequence). V shed 0 bases and J 2 bases; nucleotides not matched to a gene: 2. The CDR3 extends over 15 amino acids. CDR3 region: CASSIEGTGTYEQYF. The CDR3 DNA reads TGTGCCAGTAGTATAGAAGGGACAGGGACCTACGAGCAGTACTTC.

V usage is TRBV7-2 and J usage is TRBJ2-3, with D possibly being TRBD2 (6 bases). The V gene lost 6 bases and the J gene lost 2 bases, with 15 bases spanning the gap. This CDR3 has 15 residues. Germline-derived CDR1 and CDR2 are SGHTA and FQGNSA. CDR3 in DNA: TGTGCCAGCAGACATCCGGGACTCTACACAGATACGCAGTATTTT. Protein sequence: CASRHPGLYTDTQYF.

This clone appeared a single time. This chain links TRBV27 with TRBJ2-2; 8 positions agree with TRBD1. The V gene's germline CDR1 is MNHEY and CDR2 SMNVEV (reference sequence). The CDR3 totals 13 residues. Unmatched junction bases numbered 5, after V lost 8 bases and J lost 6 bases. CDR3 protein: CASRTGQAGELFF. The CDR3 bases are TGTGCCAGCCGGACAGGGCAGGCCGGGGAGCTGTTTTTT.

The V and J genes are TRBV4-1 and TRBJ1-5; D uncertain. Germline V gene sequence: CDR1 MGHRA, CDR2 YSYEKL. Trimming cost V 3 bases and J 0 bases, with 6 bases left between them. This CDR3 has 14 amino acids. The CDR3 is CASSQPGSNQPQHF. The CDR3 bases are TGCGCCAGCAGCCAGCCGGGTAGCAATCAGCCCCAGCATTTT.

V and J are TRBV5-4 and TRBJ2-7; no clear D gene. Germline-derived CDR1 and CDR2 are SGHNT and YYREEE (reference sequence). V was clipped by 0 bases and J by 0 bases, with 7 bases between them. The CDR3 covers 14 residues. The CDR3 is CASSLASGSYEQYF. The CDR3 region has the DNA TGTGCCAGCAGCTTGGCCTCGGGCTCCTACGAGCAGTACTTC.

The gene calls are TRBV6-5 and TRBJ1-3; D not resolved. This CDR3 is built from 15 residues. Germline V gives CDR1 MNHEY, CDR2 SVGAGI. Trimming pared 3 bases from V and 9 bases from J, leaving 18 bases between. As DNA, the CDR3 is TGTGCCAGCAGTTATCAGCGCCACGAGCCTTTCACCATATATTTT. This gives the protein CASSYQRHEPFTIYF.

This clone was counted only a few times. This sequence joins TRBV4-3 and TRBJ1-6, with D tentatively TRBD1 (6 bases). The V end lost 4 bases, the J end lost 10 bases, and 14 bases lay between the germline ends. This CDR3 comprises 14 residues. In germline, CDR1 is LGHNA, CDR2 YSLEER. The CDR3 DNA follows: TGCGCCAGCAGCCGGGCAGGGGTAGACTCACCCCTCCACTTT. This gives the protein CASSRAGVDSPLHF.

The V and J genes are TRBV20-1 and TRBJ2-5, with a tentative D call TRBD1 (6 bases). The CDR3 consists of 11 residues. Germline V gives CDR1 DFQATT, CDR2 SNEGSKA (reference sequence). Between the trimmed V and J ends, which lost 6 bases and 7 bases, there was a span of 12 bases. DNA for the CDR3: TGCAGTGCCAAGACAGGTCTGACCCAGTACTTC. Its translation is CSAKTGLTQYF.

V and J are TRBV7-3 and TRBJ2-5; weak D call: TRBD2 (6 bases). The CDR3 is made up of 18 amino acids. Germline V gene sequence: CDR1 SGHTA, CDR2 FQGTGA. The V and J ends lost 0 bases and 5 bases respectively, with 22 bases between them. The CDR3 DNA reads TGTGCCAGCAGCTTAACTGGTCCCGGGACTTACCTTGAGGAGACCCAGTACTTC. Its translation is CASSLTGPGTYLEETQYF.

There are a few counts of this clone. The rearrangement links TRBV5-1 to TRBJ2-2; 8 positions agree with TRBD1. The trim removed 4 bases at V and 0 bases at J, leaving 5 bases unmatched. The CDR3 is 16 amino acids. Germline assignment: CDR1 SGHRS and CDR2 YFSETQ. The CDR3 DNA reads as TGCGCCAGCAGCGCCCAGACAGGGGCGAACACCGGGGAGCTGTTTTTT. Its protein product is CASSAQTGANTGELFF.

V and J are TRBV5-1 and TRBJ2-5, with D maybe TRBD2 (6 bases). V was pared by 6 bases and J by 7 bases, with 16 bases between. Germline V gene lookup returns CDR1 SGHRS and CDR2 YFSETQ. The CDR3 has 13 amino acids. CDR3 sequence: CASTQGGSGTQYF. Here the CDR3 DNA reads TGCGCCAGCACCCAGGGAGGTAGTGGGACCCAGTACTTC.

The rearrangement uses TRBV7-8 and TRBJ1-5, with D hard to call. In germline, CDR1 is SGHVS, CDR2 FQNEAQ. Trimming cost V 5 bases and J 4 bases, with 18 bases left between them. The CDR3 covers 16 residues. The CDR3 loop reads CASSPLAALTNQPQHF. CDR3 nucleotide sequence: TGTGCCAGCAGCCCCCTAGCGGCACTGACTAATCAGCCCCAGCATTTT. The full variable domain, its missing parts supplied by reference TRBV7-8 and TRBJ1-5, is GAGVSQSPRYKVAKRGQDVALRCDPISGHVSLFWYQQALGQGPEFLTYFQNEAQLDKSGLPSDRFFAERPEGSVSTLKIQRTQQEDSAVYLCASSPLAALTNQPQHFGDGTRLSIL.

The chain links TRBV28 to TRBJ1-2; D is possibly TRBD1 (5 bases). V shed 1 base and J shed 4 bases, with 10 bases lying between them. The CDR3 has 14 residues. Looked up from germline, CDR1 is MDHEN and CDR2 is SYDVKM. CDR3 region: CASSLSGHGYGYTF. CDR3 sequence (DNA): TGTGCCAGCAGTTTATCAGGGCACGGCTATGGCTACACCTTC.

This clone was picked up a small number of times. The chain employs TRBV30 and TRBJ2-7; D perhaps matches TRBD2 (5 bases). V was trimmed by 2 bases and J by 3 bases, leaving 8 bases between them. CDR3 length: 12 amino acids. From germline, CDR1 is GTSNPN and CDR2 SVGIG (reference sequence). Written as DNA, the CDR3 is TGTGCCTGGAGTCCAGAGGGCTACGAGCAGTACTTC. Amino acids: CAWSPEGYEQYF.

This clone turned up a few times. The chain couples TRBV27 to TRBJ2-2; the D gene is possibly TRBD2 (7 bases). The length of the CDR3 is 16 residues. Trimming took 7 bases from V and 0 from J, leaving 15 bases between them. Germline V CDR1 and CDR2: MNHEY, SMNVEV (reference sequence). The CDR3 spells CASTRAGAANTGELFF. The CDR3 DNA sequence: TGTGCCAGCACAAGGGCGGGGGCCGCGAACACCGGGGAGCTGTTTTTT.